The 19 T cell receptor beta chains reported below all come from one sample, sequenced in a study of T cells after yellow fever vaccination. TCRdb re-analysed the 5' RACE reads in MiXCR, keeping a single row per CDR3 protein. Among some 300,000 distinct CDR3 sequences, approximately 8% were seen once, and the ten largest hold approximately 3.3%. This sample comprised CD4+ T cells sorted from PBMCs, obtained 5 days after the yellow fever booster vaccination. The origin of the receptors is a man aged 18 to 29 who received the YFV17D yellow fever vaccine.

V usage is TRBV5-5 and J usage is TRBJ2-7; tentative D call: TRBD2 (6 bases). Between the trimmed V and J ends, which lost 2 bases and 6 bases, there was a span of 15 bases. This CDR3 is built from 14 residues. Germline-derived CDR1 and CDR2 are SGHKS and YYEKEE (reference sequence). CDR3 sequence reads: CASSLGGQFAEQYF. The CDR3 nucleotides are TGTGCCAGCAGCTTAGGAGGGCAGTTCGCCGAGCAGTACTTC.

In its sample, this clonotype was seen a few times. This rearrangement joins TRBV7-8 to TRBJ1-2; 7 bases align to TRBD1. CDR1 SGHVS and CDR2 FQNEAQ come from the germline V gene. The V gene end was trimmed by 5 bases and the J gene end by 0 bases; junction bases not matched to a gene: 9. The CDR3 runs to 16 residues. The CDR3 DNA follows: TGTGCCAGCAGCCCATACAGGGGAAGAGCTAACTATGGCTACACCTTC. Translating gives CASSPYRGRANYGYTF.

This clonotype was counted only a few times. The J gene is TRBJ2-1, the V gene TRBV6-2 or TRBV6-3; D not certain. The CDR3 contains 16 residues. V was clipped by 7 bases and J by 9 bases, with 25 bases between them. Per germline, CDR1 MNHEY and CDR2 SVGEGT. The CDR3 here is CASTQNPPYSEGEQFF. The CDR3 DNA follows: TGTGCCAGCACCCAAAACCCCCCTTACAGCGAAGGTGAGCAGTTCTTC.

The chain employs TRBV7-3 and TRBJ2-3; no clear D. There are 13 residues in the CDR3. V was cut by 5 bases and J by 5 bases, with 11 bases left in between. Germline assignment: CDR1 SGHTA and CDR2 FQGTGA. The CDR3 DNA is TGTGCCAGCAGCATCCGTAGGCGAGATACGCAGTATTTT. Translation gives CASSIRRRDTQYF.

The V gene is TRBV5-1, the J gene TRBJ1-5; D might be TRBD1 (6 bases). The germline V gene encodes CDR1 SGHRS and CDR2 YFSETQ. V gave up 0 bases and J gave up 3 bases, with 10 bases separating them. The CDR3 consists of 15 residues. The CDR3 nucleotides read TGCGCCAGCAGCTTGGAGGACAGCCTCAATCAGCCCCAGCATTTT. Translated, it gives CASSLEDSLNQPQHF.

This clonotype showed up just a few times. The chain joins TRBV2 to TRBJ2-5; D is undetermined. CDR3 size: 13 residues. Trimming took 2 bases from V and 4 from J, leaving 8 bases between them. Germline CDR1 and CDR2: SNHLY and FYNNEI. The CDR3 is CASSENGPETQYF. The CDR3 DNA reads TGTGCCAGCAGTGAAAATGGCCCAGAGACCCAGTACTTC.

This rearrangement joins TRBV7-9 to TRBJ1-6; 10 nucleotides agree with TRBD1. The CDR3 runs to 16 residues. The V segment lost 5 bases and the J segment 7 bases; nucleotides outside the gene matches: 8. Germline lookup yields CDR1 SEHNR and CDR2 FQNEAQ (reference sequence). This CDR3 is CASSARDRGLNSPLHF. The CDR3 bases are TGTGCCAGCAGCGCCCGGGACAGGGGTTTGAATTCACCCCTCCACTTT.

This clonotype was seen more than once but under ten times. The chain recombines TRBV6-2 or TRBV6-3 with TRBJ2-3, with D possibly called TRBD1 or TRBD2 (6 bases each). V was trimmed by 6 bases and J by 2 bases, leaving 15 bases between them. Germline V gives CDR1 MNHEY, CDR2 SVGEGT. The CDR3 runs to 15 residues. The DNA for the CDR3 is TGTGCCAGCAGCTTGGGGGGCCCCCACACAGATACGCAGTATTTT. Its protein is CASSLGGPHTDTQYF.

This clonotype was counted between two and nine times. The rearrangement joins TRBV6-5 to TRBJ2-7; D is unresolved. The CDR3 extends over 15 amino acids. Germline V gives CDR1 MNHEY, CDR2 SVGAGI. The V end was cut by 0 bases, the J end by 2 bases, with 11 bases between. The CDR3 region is CASSYSSASTYEQYF. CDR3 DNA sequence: TGTGCCAGCAGTTACTCCTCGGCAAGTACCTACGAGCAGTACTTC.

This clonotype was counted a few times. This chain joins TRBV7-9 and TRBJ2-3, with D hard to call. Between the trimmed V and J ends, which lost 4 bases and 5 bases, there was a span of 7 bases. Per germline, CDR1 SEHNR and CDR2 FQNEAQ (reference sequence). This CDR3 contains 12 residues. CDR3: CASSSLEDTQYF. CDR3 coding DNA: TGTGCCAGCAGCTCCTTAGAAGATACGCAGTATTTT.

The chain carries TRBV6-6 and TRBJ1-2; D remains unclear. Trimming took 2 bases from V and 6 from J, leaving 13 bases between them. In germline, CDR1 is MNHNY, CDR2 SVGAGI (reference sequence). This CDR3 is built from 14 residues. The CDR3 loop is CASSYMRQDDGYTF. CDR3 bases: TGTGCCAGCAGTTACATGAGGCAGGACGATGGCTACACCTTC.

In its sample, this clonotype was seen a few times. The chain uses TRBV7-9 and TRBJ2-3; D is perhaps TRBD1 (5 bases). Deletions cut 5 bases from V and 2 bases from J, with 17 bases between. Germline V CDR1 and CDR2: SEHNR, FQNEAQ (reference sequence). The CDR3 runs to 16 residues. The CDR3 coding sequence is TGTGCCAGCAGCCGCATTTGGACACGTTCCACAGATACGCAGTATTTT. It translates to CASSRIWTRSTDTQYF.

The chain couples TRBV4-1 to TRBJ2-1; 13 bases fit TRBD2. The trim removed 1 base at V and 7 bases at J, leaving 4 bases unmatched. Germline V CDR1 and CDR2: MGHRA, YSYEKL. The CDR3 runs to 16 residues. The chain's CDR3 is CASSQARGLAGNEQFF. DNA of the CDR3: TGCGCCAGCAGCCAAGCGCGGGGACTAGCGGGGAATGAGCAGTTCTTC.

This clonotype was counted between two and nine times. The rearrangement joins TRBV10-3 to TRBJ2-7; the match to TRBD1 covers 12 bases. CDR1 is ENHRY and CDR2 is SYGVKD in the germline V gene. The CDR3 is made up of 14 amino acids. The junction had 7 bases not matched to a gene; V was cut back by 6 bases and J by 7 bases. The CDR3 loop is CAISPGQGAWEQYF. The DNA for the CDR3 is TGTGCCATCAGCCCGGGACAGGGGGCTTGGGAGCAGTACTTC.

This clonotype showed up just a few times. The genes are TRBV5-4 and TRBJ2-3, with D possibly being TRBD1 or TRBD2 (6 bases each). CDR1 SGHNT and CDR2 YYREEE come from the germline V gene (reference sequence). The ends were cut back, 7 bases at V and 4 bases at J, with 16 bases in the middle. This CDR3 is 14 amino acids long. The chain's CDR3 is CASGRGPGADTQYF. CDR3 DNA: TGTGCCAGCGGCCGGGGGCCAGGCGCAGATACGCAGTATTTT. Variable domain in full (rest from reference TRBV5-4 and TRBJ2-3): ETGVTQSPTHLIKTRGQQVTLRCSSQSGHNTVSWYQQALGQGPQFIFQYYREEENGRGNFPPRFSGLQFPNYSSELNVNALELDDSALYLCASGRGPGADTQYFGPGTRLTVL.

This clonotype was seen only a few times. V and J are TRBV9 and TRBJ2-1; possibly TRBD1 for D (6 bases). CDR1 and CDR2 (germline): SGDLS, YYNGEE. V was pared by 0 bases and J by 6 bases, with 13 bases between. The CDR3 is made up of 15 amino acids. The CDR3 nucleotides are TGTGCCAGCAGCGTAGCTTACACGACAGGCAATGAGCAGTTCTTC. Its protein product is CASSVAYTTGNEQFF.

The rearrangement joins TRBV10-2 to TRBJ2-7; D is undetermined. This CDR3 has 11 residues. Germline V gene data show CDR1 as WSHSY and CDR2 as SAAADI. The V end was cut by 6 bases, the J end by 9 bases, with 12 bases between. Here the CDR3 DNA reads TGCGCCAGCAGGAACCAGGTGGCGCAGTACTTC. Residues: CASRNQVAQYF.

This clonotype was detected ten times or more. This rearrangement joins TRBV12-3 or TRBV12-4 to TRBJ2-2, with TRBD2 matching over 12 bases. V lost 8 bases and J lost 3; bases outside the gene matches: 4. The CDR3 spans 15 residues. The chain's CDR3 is CASSLAGGYTGELFF. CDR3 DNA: TGTGCCAGCTCACTAGCGGGGGGATACACCGGGGAGCTGTTTTTT.

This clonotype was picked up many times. The DNA for the CDR3 is TGTGCCAGCACCCCGGCCAGGGGAGGTAATCAGCCCCAGCATTTT. Encoded protein: CASTPARGGNQPQHF. V gene TRBV7-8 combines with J gene TRBJ1-5; perhaps TRBD1 as D (6 bases). Between the trimmed V and J ends, which lost 7 bases and 4 bases, there was a span of 17 bases. This CDR3 region has 15 residues. Germline CDR1 reads SGHVS; CDR2 reads FQNEAQ.